This T cell receptor beta chain is drawn from a study of breast tumors, draining lymph nodes, adjacent tissues. Study results and limitations: Tumor repertoires ranked between lymph nodes and nontumor tissue in diversity, with V and J gene preferences.

This clonotype was detected ten times or more. Its antigen is not known. The CDR3 runs 14 residues. Deletions cut 6 bases from V and 1 base from J, with 13 bases between. Germline V gene data show CDR1 as WSHSY and CDR2 as SAAADI. TCRdb ran MiXCR on the multiplex PCR reads and lists one entry per CDR3 protein. The sample includes some 120,000 distinct CDR3 sequences, about 20% of them seen just once. Breast cancer patients provided tissue from their axillary draining lymph nodes. This sequence originates from a female donor with breast cancer. Some clones in this sample may be carry-over from other donors' samples. The specimen was axillary lymph node tissue. This chain links TRBV10-2 with TRBJ2-7, with D uncertain. The CDR3 region is CASRGLPDSYEQYF. The CDR3 region has the DNA TGCGCCAGCAGAGGCCTCCCTGATTCCTACGAGCAGTACTTC.